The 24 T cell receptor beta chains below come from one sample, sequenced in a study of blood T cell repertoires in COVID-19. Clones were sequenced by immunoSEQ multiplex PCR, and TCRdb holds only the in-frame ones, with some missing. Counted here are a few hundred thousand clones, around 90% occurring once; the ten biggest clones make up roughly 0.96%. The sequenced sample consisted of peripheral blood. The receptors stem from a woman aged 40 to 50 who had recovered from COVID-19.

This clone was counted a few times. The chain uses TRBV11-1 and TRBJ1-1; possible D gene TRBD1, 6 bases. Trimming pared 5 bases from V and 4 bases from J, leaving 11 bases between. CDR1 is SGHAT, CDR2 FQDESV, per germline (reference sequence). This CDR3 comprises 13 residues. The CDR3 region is CASSEQGGTEAFF. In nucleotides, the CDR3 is TGTGCCAGCAGCGAACAGGGTGGCACTGAAGCTTTCTTT.

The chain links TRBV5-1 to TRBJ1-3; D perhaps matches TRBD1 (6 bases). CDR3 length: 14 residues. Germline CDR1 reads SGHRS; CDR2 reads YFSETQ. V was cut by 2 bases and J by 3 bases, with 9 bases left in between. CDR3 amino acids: CASSLTGYGNTIYF. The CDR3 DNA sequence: TGCGCCAGCAGCTTAACAGGGTATGGAAACACCATATATTTT.

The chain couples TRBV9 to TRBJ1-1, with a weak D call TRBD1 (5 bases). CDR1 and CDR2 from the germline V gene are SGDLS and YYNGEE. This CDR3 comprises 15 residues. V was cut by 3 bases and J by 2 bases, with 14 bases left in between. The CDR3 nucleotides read TGTGCCAGCAGCGGCTGCCCACAGGAAAACACTGAAGCTTTCTTT. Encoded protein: CASSGCPQENTEAFF.

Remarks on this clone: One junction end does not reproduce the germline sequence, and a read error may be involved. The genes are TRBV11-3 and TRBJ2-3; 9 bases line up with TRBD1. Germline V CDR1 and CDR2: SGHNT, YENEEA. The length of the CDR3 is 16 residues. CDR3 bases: TGTGCCAGCAGCGCACAGGGGACAGGGTATTCGGATACGCAGTTTTTT. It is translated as CASSAQGTGYSDTQFF.

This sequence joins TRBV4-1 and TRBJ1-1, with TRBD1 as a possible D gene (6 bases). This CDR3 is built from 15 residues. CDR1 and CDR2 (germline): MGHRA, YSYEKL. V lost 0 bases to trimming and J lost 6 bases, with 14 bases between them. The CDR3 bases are TGCGCCAGCAGCCAAGAACACCAGGGGATGGCTGAAGCTTTCTTT. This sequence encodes CASSQEHQGMAEAFF.

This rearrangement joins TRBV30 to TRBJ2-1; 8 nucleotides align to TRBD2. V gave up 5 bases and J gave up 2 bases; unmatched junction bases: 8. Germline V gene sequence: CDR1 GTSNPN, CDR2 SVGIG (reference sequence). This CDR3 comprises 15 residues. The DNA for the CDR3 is TGTGCCTGGTTTGACCCGGGACTAGCCTACAATGAGCAGTTCTTC. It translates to CAWFDPGLAYNEQFF.

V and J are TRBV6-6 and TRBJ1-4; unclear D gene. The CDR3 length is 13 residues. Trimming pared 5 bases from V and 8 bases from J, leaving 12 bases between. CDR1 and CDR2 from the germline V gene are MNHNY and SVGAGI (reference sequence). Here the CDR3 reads CASSPMTSEKLFF. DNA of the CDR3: TGTGCCAGCAGTCCCATGACATCCGAAAAACTGTTTTTT.

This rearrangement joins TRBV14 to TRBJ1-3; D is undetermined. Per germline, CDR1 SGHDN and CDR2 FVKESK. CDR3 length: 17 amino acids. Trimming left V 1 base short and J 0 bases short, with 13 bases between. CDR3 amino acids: CASSQAHEPISGNTIYF. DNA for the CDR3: TGTGCCAGCAGCCAAGCCCATGAGCCTATCTCTGGAAACACCATATATTTT. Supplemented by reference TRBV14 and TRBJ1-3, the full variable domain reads EAGVTQFPSHSVIEKGQTVTLRCDPISGHDNLYWYRRVMGKEIKFLLHFVKESKQDESGMPNNRFLAERTGGTYSTLKVQPAELEDSGVYFCASSQAHEPISGNTIYFGEGSWLTVV.

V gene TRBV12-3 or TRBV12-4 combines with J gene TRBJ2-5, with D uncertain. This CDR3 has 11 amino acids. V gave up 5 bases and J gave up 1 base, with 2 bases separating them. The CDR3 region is CASSRQETQYF. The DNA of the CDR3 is TGTGCCAGCAGTCGCCAAGAGACCCAGTACTTC.

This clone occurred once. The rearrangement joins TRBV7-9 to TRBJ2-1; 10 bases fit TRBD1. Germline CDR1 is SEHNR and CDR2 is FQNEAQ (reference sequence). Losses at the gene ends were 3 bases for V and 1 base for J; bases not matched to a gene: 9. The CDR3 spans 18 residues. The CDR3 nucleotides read TGTGCCAGCAGCTTGACAGGGGGCCTAGCGGCTTCCTACAATGAGCAGTTCTTC. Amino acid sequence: CASSLTGGLAASYNEQFF.

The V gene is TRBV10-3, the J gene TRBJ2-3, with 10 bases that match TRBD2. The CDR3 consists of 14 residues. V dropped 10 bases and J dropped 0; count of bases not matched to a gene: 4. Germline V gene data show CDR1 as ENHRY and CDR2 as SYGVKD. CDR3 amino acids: CATGTSASTDTQYF. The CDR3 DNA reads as TGTGCCACCGGGACTAGCGCCAGCACAGATACGCAGTATTTT.

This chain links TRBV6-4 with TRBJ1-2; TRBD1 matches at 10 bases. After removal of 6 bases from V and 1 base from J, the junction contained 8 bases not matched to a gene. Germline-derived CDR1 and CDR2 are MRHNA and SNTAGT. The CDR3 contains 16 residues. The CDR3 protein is CASSGDRGRGNYGYTF. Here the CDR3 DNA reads TGTGCCAGCAGCGGCGACAGGGGGCGAGGTAACTATGGCTACACCTTC.

CDR3 sequence: CAISPAGPYEQYF. CDR3 sequence (DNA): TGTGCCATCTCGCCCGCGGGGCCCTACGAGCAGTACTTC. The chain has TRBV10-3 and TRBJ2-7; D perhaps matches TRBD2 (6 bases). V lost 8 bases and J lost 2, with 13 bases in between. The CDR3 has 13 amino acids. Germline V gene data show CDR1 as ENHRY and CDR2 as SYGVKD.

The CDR3, as DNA: TGTGCCAGCAGTTCCGGGGGTCCTGAAGCTTTCTTT. It is translated as CASSSGGPEAFF. J is TRBJ1-1 and V is TRBV6-5; D perhaps matches TRBD1 (5 bases). Trimming left V 4 bases short and J 6 bases short, with 9 bases between. Germline lookup yields CDR1 MNHEY and CDR2 SVGAGI. The CDR3 has 12 amino acids.

CDR3 nucleotides: TGTGCCAGCAGCGAGGGGACAGGCCTATCCTCTGGGGCCAACGTCCTGACTTTC. Encoded protein: CASSEGTGLSSGANVLTF. The V and J genes are TRBV5-5 and TRBJ2-6, with 8 nucleotides matching TRBD1. Per the germline V gene, CDR1 is SGHKS and CDR2 is YYEKEE (reference sequence). The CDR3 spans 18 residues. The V gene end was trimmed by 4 bases and the J gene end by 0 bases; junction bases not matched to a gene: 9. The full variable domain, completed using reference TRBV5-5 and TRBJ2-6, is DAGVTQSPTHLIKTRGQQVTLRCSPISGHKSVSWYQQVLGQGPQFIFQYYEKEERGRGNFPDRFSARQFPNYSSELNVNALLLGDSALYLCASSEGTGLSSGANVLTFGAGSRLTVL.

Here the CDR3 reads CASSLEGGSGLAGGSSYEQYF. The CDR3 bases are TGTGCCAGCAGCTTAGAGGGGGGTTCGGGACTAGCGGGAGGGAGCTCCTACGAGCAGTACTTC. The chain is built from TRBV7-8 and TRBJ2-7; 16 bases map to TRBD2. CDR1 and CDR2 (germline): SGHVS, FQNEAQ. Trimming at V came to 1 base and at J to 0 bases, leaving 12 bases not matched to a gene. The length of the CDR3 is 21 residues.

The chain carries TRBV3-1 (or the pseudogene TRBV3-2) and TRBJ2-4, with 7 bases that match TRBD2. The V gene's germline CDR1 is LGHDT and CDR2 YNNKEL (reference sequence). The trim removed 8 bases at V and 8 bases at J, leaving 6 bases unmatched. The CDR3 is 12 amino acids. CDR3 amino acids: CASAGETDIQYF. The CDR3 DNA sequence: TGTGCCAGCGCGGGAGAAACGGACATTCAGTACTTC.

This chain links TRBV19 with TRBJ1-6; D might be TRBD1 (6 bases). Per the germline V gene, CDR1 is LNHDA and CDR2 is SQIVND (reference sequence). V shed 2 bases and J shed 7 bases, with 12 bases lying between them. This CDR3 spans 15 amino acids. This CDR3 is CASSIRPGDNSPLHF. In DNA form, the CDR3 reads TGTGCCAGTAGTATAAGACCAGGGGACAATTCACCCCTCCACTTT.

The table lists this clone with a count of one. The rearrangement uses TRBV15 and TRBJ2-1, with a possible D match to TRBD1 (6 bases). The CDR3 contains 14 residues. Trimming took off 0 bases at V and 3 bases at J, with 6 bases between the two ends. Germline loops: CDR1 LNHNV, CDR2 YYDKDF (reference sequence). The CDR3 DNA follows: TGTGCCACCAGCAGAGAACAGGGCTACAATGAGCAGTTCTTC. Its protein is CATSREQGYNEQFF.

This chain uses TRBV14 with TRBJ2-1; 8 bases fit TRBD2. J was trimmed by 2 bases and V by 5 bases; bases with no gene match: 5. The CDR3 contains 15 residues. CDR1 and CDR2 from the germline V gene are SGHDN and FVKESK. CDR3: CASSLVLAAYNEQFF. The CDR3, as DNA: TGTGCCAGCAGCTTAGTACTAGCGGCCTACAATGAGCAGTTCTTC.

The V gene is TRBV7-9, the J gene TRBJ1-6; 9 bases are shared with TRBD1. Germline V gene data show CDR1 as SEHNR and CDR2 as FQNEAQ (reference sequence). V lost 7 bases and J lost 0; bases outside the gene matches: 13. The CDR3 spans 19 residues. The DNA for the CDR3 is TGTGCCAGCAACCGGGGACAGGGCAATTACCTCTCCTATAATTCACCCCTCCACTTT. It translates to CASNRGQGNYLSYNSPLHF.

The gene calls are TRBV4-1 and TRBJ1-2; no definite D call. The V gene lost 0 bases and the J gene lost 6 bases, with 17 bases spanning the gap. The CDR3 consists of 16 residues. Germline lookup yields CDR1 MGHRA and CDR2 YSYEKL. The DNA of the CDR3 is TGCGCCAGCAGCCAAGATTTCGCGGCCCTTTGGGATGGCTACACCTTC. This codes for CASSQDFAALWDGYTF.

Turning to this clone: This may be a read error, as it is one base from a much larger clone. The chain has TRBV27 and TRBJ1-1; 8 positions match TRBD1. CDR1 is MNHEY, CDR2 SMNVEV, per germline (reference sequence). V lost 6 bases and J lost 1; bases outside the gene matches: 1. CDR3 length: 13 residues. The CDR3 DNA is TGTGCCAGCAGCGGACAGGGGAACACTGAAGCTTTCTTT. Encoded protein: CASSGQGNTEAFF.

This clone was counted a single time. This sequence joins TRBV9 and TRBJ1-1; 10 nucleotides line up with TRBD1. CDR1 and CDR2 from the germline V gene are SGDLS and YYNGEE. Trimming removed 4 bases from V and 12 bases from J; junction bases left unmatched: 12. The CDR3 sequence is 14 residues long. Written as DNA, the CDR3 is TGTGCCAGCAGCCCCCAACCGGGACAGGGGATGACTTTCTTT. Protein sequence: CASSPQPGQGMTFF.